A single TCR beta chain is shown here with its context. There are a few counts of this clonotype. Its specific antigen is unknown. No clone much larger than this one lies a single base away; base qualities are absent. The source of the sample is a study of CD4 and CD8 cells across lung adenocarcinoma regions (dated by TCRdb to 2017 to 2018). Regarding the complete study: Intratumor heterogeneity of the T cell receptor repertoire was examined by comparing tumor centers with tumor margins.

The cysteine opens and the phenylalanine closes a CDR3 of 14 amino acids. The retained sequence is limited to the CDR3, 42 bases, with the frame set at the first base. The germline V gene provides CDR1 MNHEY and CDR2 SVGEGT. Patients with localized lung adenocarcinoma, a subtype of non-small cell lung cancer, were used as donors. Samples were obtained from the centers of localized lung adenocarcinomas. For TCR repertoire analysis, CD8+ T cells taken from tumor tissue were profiled apart from CD4+ T cells. The library was made by PCR. TCRdb lists the instrument as HiSeq X Ten. TCRdb ran its own pipeline on the public reads, namely fastp trimming at Q25 and MiXCR clone calling, and kept in-frame beta chains. CDR3 protein duplicates are merged, each entry listing the most common genes and DNA. This sample has roughly 6,800 distinct CDR3 sequences in its table, and more than 45% of those were observed once. 95% to 97% of the sample goes to the ten largest clones.

Sequencing was done on a sample of CD8+ T cells from the center of a lung tumor. The cell subset or site tag for this specimen amounts to: tumor center region. The clonotype was recovered from a male donor with lung adenocarcinoma. The CD4 and CD8 labels of this study may be unreliable. Rearrangement joined TRBV6-2 or TRBV6-3 to TRBJ2-1; 8 nucleotides in the junction match TRBD2. The J call is in doubt because the DNA end fits TRBJ2-7 better. The CDR3 loop reads CASSAGGASYEQYF. The DNA sequence is given as TGTGCCAGCAGCGCGGGGGGCGCCTCCTACGAGCAGTACTTC.